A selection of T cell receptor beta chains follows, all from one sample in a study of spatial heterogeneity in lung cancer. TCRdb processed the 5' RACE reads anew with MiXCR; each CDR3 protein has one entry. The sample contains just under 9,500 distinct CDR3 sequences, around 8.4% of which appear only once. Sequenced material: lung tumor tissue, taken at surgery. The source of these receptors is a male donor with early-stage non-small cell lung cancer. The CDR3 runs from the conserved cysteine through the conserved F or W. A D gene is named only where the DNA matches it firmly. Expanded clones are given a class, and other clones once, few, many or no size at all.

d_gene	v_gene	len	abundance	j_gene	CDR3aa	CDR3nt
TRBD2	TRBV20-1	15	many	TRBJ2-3	CSAWDSGGNTDTQYF	TGCAGTGCGTGGGATAGCGGGGGGAACACAGATACGCAGTATTTT
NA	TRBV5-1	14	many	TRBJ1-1	CASSRTDMNTEAFF	TGCGCCAGCTCGAGGACAGACATGAACACTGAAGCTTTCTTT
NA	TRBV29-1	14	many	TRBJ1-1	CSVLTGWGNTEAFF	TGCAGCGTCTTAACAGGGTGGGGGAACACTGAAGCTTTCTTT
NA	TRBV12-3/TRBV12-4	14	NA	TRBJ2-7	CASSTPDRSYEQYF	TGTGCCAGCAGCACCCCCGACAGGTCCTACGAGCAGTACTTC
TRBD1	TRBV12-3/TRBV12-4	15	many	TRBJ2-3	CASSFGTGDTDTQYF	TGTGCCAGCAGTTTCGGGACAGGGGATACAGATACGCAGTATTTT
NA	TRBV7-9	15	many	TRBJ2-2	CASSFARGGTGELFF	TGTGCCAGCAGCTTCGCGCGGGGAGGAACCGGGGAGCTGTTTTTT
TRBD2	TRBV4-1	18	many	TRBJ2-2	CASSQAGGAGKNTGELFF	TGCGCCAGCAGCCAAGCGGGCGGAGCGGGGAAGAACACCGGGGAGCTGTTTTTT
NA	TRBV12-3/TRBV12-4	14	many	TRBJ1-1	CASSFGRMNTEAFF	TGTGCCAGCAGTTTCGGACGGATGAACACTGAAGCTTTCTTT
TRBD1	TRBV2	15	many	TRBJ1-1	CASSGDRGLGAEAFF	TGTGCCAGCAGTGGGGACAGGGGGCTGGGCGCTGAAGCTTTCTTT
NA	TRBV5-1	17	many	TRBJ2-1	CASSLGVSVSSYNEQFF	TGCGCCAGCAGCTTGGGAGTCAGCGTTAGCTCCTACAATGAGCAGTTCTTC
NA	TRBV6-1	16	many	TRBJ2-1	CASSGVFETQYNEQFF	TGTGCCAGCAGTGGAGTCTTTGAGACCCAGTACAATGAGCAGTTCTTC
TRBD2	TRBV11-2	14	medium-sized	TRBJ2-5	CASSSAGGPGTQYF	TGTGCCAGCAGCTCCGCGGGGGGCCCAGGGACCCAGTACTTC
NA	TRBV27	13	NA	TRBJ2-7	CASRPRTNHEQYF	TGTGCCAGCCGCCCCCGGACTAACCACGAGCAGTACTTC